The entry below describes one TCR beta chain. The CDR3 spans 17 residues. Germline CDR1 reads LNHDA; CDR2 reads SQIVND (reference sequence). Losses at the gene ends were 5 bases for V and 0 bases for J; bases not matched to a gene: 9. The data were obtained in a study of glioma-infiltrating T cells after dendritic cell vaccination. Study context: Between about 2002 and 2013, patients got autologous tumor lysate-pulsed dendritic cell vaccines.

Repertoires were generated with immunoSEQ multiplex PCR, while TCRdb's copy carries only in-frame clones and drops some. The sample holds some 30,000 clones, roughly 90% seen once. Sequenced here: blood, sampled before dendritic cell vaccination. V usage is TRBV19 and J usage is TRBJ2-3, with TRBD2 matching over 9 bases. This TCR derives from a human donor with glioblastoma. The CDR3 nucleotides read TGTGCCAGTAGTGTGGGGAGCGGGGGGCTGAGCACAGATACGCAGTATTTT. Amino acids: CASSVGSGGLSTDTQYF. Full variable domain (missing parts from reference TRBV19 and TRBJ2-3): DGGITQSPKYLFRKEGQNVTLSCEQNLNHDAMYWYRQDPGQGLRLIYYSQIVNDFQKGDIAEGYSVSREKKESFPLTVTSAQKNPTAFYLCASSVGSGGLSTDTQYFGPGTRLTVL.